This entry lists 14 T cell receptor beta chains sequenced from one sample in a study of T cells in Graves' hyperthyroidism and ophthalmopathy. Amplified TCR beta CDR3 regions came from RNA transcripts. First-round RT-PCR targeting the TCR CDR3 was performed with the HTBI primer set. Via MiXCR, TCRdb re-called the multiplex PCR reads, giving one row per CDR3 protein. The sample holds some 500,000 distinct CDR3 sequences, roughly a quarter seen once. The specimen sequenced was blood. Source of these receptors: a woman in her 30s with Graves' ophthalmopathy.

This clonotype occurred many times. The V call is TRBV29-1, the J call TRBJ1-2; TRBD1 is a possible D gene (5 bases). Germline V gives CDR1 SQVTM, CDR2 ANQGSEA. There are 15 residues in the CDR3. V was trimmed by 1 base and J by 2 bases, leaving 14 bases between them. The CDR3 reads CSVEGGRAANYGYTF. In DNA, the CDR3 is TGCAGCGTTGAAGGGGGCAGGGCGGCAAACTATGGCTACACCTTC.

The chain combines TRBV29-1 with TRBJ2-5; D is unclear. The CDR3 runs to 12 residues. Germline V gene data show CDR1 as SQVTM and CDR2 as ANQGSEA. Trimming removed 3 bases at V and 0 bases at J, with 5 bases between. DNA for the CDR3: TGCAGCGTTGACCGGAACCAAGAGACCCAGTACTTC. Protein sequence: CSVDRNQETQYF.

The chain joins TRBV20-1 to TRBJ2-7, with D uncertain. Germline CDR1 reads DFQATT; CDR2 reads SNEGSKA (reference sequence). The ends were cut back, 3 bases at V and 0 bases at J, with 15 bases in the middle. This CDR3 spans 15 amino acids. CDR3 in amino acids: CSARPPDRSSYEQYF. CDR3 nucleotides: TGCAGTGCTAGGCCCCCGGACCGGAGCTCCTACGAGCAGTACTTC.

This clonotype was recorded only once. The rearrangement joins TRBV24-1 to TRBJ1-1; D not certain. The V end was cut by 7 bases, the J end by 3 bases, with 8 bases between. Germline V gives CDR1 KGHDR, CDR2 SFDVKD. This CDR3 contains 12 residues. In nucleotides, the CDR3 is TGTGCCACCAGGGACGTTTACACTGAAGCTTTCTTT. Translated: CATRDVYTEAFF.

This clonotype was picked up many times. The V call is TRBV20-1, the J call TRBJ1-3; maybe TRBD1 (5 bases). Germline values: CDR1 DFQATT, CDR2 SNEGSKA (reference sequence). V was trimmed by 2 bases and J by 3 bases, leaving 11 bases between them. The CDR3 loop spans 14 amino acids. The CDR3 protein is CSARQAGYGNTIYF. The DNA of the CDR3 is TGCAGTGCTAGACAGGCAGGGTATGGAAACACCATATATTTT.

The chain has TRBV7-2 and TRBJ1-6; 10 bases line up with TRBD1. V was pared by 4 bases and J by 7 bases, with 4 bases of the junction left unmatched. Germline CDR1 and CDR2: SGHTA and FQGNSA. There are 15 residues in the CDR3. The CDR3 loop reads CASSYRDRGNSPLHF. The CDR3 nucleotides are TGTGCCAGCAGCTACCGGGACAGGGGAAATTCACCCCTCCACTTT.

This clonotype was picked up one time. V gene TRBV12-3 or TRBV12-4 combines with J gene TRBJ1-1; 7 bases align to TRBD1. V dropped 3 bases and J dropped 4; count of bases not matched to a gene: 5. The CDR3 is made up of 14 amino acids. This chain's CDR3 is CASSFDRVSTEAFF. CDR3 DNA: TGTGCCAGCAGTTTTGACAGGGTGAGCACTGAAGCTTTCTTT.

This clonotype showed up just a few times. This sequence joins TRBV19 and TRBJ2-7; a possible D gene is TRBD1 (5 bases). V lost 2 bases and J 0 bases, leaving 8 bases between the germline ends. The germline V gene encodes CDR1 LNHDA and CDR2 SQIVND (reference sequence). This CDR3 spans 14 amino acids. In nucleotides, the CDR3 is TGTGCCAGTAGTATAACAGGAGTCTCCTACGAGCAGTACTTC. It specifies CASSITGVSYEQYF.

This clonotype was counted between two and nine times. V is TRBV10-3 and J is TRBJ1-5; no reliable D call. V was trimmed by 9 bases and J by 6 bases, leaving 15 bases between them. The CDR3 totals 13 residues. CDR1 is ENHRY, CDR2 SYGVKD, per germline. CDR3 loop: CAISREETQPQHF. The CDR3 nucleotides read TGTGCCATTAGTCGTGAAGAGACTCAGCCCCAGCATTTT.

This clonotype was seen at least ten times. The chain recombines TRBV6-1 with TRBJ1-2, with 10 bases identical to TRBD1. This CDR3 region has 13 residues. V gave up 5 bases and J gave up 7 bases; unmatched junction bases: 4. Germline loops: CDR1 MNHNS, CDR2 SASEGT. In DNA form, the CDR3 reads TGTGCCAGCAGTCTCCGGGACAGGGGTGGCTACACCTTC. Its protein product is CASSLRDRGGYTF.

Concerning this clonotype: This sequence may be a read error, since a much larger clone differs from it by one base. The chain carries TRBV18 and TRBJ1-1; TRBD1 is a possible D gene (6 bases). Germline V gene lookup returns CDR1 KGHSH and CDR2 LQKENI. The CDR3 runs to 15 residues. CDR3 sequence (DNA): TGTGCCAGCTCACCACGAAAAGGACAGAACACTGAAGCTTGCTTT. Encoded protein: CASSPRKGQNTEACF.

This clonotype was seen repeatedly, ten times or more. This chain joins TRBV5-6 and TRBJ2-7; D is possibly TRBD2 (6 bases). This CDR3 region has 13 residues. The V end was cut by 4 bases, the J end by 6 bases, with 14 bases between. Germline CDR1 and CDR2: SGHDT and YYEEEE. CDR3 amino acids: CASSIGLPSEQYF. As DNA, the CDR3 is TGTGCCAGCAGCATCGGACTACCCTCCGAGCAGTACTTC.

The rearrangement links TRBV10-3 to TRBJ2-2; 10 positions agree with TRBD1. V gave up 10 bases and J gave up 0 bases; unmatched junction bases: 11. The CDR3 spans 17 residues. Germline CDR1 ENHRY, CDR2 SYGVKD. The CDR3 loop reads CATTGTGEITNTGELFF. The CDR3 coding sequence is TGTGCCACCACCGGGACAGGGGAAATTACGAACACCGGGGAGCTGTTTTTT.

The DNA of the CDR3 is TGTGCCAGCAGTGGGGACTCCGACTCCTACGAGCAGTACTTC. This encodes CASSGDSDSYEQYF. The chain couples TRBV12-3 or TRBV12-4 to TRBJ2-7, with a weak D call TRBD2 (6 bases). The CDR3 spans 14 residues. Trimming took off 5 bases at V and 0 bases at J, with 11 bases between the two ends.